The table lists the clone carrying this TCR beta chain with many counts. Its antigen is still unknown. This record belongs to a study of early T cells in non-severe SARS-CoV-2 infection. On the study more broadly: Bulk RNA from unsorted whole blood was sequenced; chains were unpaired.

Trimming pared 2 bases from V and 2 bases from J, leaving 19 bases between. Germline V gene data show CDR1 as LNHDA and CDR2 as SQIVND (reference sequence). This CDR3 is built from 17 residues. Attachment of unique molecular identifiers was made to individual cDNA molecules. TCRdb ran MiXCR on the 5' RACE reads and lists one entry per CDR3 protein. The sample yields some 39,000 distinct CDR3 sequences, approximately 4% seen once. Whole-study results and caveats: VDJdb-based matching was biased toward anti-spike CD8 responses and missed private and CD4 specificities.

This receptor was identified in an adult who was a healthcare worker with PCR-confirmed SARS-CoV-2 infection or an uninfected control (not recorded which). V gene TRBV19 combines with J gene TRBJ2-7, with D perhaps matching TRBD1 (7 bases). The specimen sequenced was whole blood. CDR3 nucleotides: TGTGCCAGTAGTATATCCGGAGGGACAGCCCCTACCTACGAGCAGTACTTC. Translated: CASSISGGTAPTYEQYF.